Sequencing of this TCR beta chain was carried out in a study of blood T cell repertoires in COVID-19. Looking at the study overall: The analysed material was cDNA or gDNA that came from T cells, B-cell-depleted T cells, or PBMCs.

Losses at the gene ends were 0 bases for V and 1 base for J; bases not matched to a gene: 3. Germline V lookup: CDR1 MNHEY, CDR2 SVGEGT. The CDR3 extends over 16 amino acids. In the source study's methods: Amplification with reference gene primers provided the estimates of nucleated cell counts. Using immunoSEQ multiplex PCR, the repertoire was profiled, and TCRdb retains in-frame clones only, with some absent. That table furnishes V, J and clone size, whereas the DNA furnished D and trimming. Here the sample spans some 290,000 clones, about nine tenths being singletons. The cohort comprised adults aged 18 to 89 years residing in about two dozen US areas. Membership in each cohort depended on participant-reported clinical history.

The chain combines TRBV6-2 or TRBV6-3 with TRBJ2-5; 9 nucleotides match TRBD2. The specimen sequenced was PBMCs or T cells enriched from blood (not recorded which). The TCR originated in a woman between 40 and 50 years old with acute COVID-19. The DNA of the CDR3 is TGTGCCAGCAGTTACTCTAGCGGGAGCCCCCAAGAGACCCAGTACTTC. This gives the protein CASSYSSGSPQETQYF.